This TCR beta chain was documented in a study of T cell responses to AZD1222 COVID-19 vaccine. Study information: Recipients boosted at about 4 weeks or about 12 weeks are pooled.

The germline CDR1 and CDR2 sequences are SGHTA and FQGNSA. This CDR3 has 15 residues. Trimming cost V 5 bases and J 4 bases; bases outside gene matches: 8. Using immunoSEQ multiplex PCR, the repertoire was profiled, and TCRdb retains in-frame clones only, with some absent. The sample lists more than 95,000 clones, around nine tenths seen once, with around 7.8% in the top ten. This chain joins TRBV7-2 and TRBJ1-2; 9 bases are a match to TRBD1. This sequence originates from an adult in good health. Sequencing used peripheral blood, obtained on day 0 of AZD1222 vaccination. CDR3 in amino acids: CASSPGSGQGYGYTF. In nucleotides, the CDR3 is TGTGCCAGCAGCCCCGGGTCGGGACAGGGCTATGGCTACACCTTC. The whole variable domain, filled in from reference TRBV7-2 and TRBJ1-2, reads GAGVSQSPSNKVTEKGKDVELRCDPISGHTALYWYRQSLGQGLEFLIYFQGNSAPDKSGLPSDRFSAERTGGSVSTLTIQRTQQEDSAVYLCASSPGSGQGYGYTFGSGTRLTVV.